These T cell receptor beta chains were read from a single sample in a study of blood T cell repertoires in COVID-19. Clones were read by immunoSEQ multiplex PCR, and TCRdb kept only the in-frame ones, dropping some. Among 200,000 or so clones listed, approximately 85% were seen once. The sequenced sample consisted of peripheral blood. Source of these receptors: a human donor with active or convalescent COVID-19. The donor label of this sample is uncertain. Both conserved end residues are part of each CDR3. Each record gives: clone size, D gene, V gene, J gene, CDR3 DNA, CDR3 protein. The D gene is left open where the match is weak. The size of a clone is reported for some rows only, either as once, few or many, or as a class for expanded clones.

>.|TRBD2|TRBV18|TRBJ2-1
TGTGCCAGCTCACCTGGGCTAGCGGGGGCTTACAATGAGCAGTTCTTC
CASSPGLAGAYNEQFF
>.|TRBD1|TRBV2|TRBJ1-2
TGTGCCAGCAGGGGACAGGGCGGGATTGGCTACACCTTC
CASRGQGGIGYTF
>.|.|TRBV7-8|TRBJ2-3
TGTGCCAGCAGTAAAAAGCGGGCACCCACAGATACGCAGTATTTT
CASSKKRAPTDTQYF
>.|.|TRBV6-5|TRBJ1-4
TGTGCCAGCACCGGGGGGACGCCAGAGGTTGAAAAACTGTTTTTT
CASTGGTPEVEKLFF
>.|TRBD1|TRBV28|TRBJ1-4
TGTGCCAGCAGTACAGACAGGGGGGTCTCAACTAATGAAAAACTGTTTTTT
CASSTDRGVSTNEKLFF
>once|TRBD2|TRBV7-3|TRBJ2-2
TGTGCCAGCAGGGGGTCGGGAGGCACCGGGGAGCTGTTTTTT
CASRGSGGTGELFF
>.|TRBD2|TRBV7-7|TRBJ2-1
TGTGCCAGCAGCTTAAATAGCGGGGGGGGCAATGAGCAGTTCTTC
CASSLNSGGGNEQFF
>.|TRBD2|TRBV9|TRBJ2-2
TGTGCCAGTGTTGGCGGGGGGAACACCGGGGAGCTGTTTTTT
CASVGGGNTGELFF
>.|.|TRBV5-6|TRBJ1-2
TGTGCCAGCAGCTACGTAAACAGGGCTACCGGGGGGGACGACTATGGCTACACCTTC
CASSYVNRATGGDDYGYTF
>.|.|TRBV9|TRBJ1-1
TGTGCCAGCAGCGTAGGATGGGCCTCGAACACTGAAGCTTTCTTT
CASSVGWASNTEAFF
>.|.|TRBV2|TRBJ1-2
TGTGCCAGCAGTGATTACAGGGTGGGCTCTGGCTACACCTTC
CASSDYRVGSGYTF
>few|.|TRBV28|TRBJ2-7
TGTGCCAGCAGTGGGAGCAGCTCCTACGAGCAGTACTTC
CASSGSSSYEQYF
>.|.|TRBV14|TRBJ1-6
TGTGCCAGCAGCCAAGTCGACAGAAGAAATTCACCCCTCCACTTT
CASSQVDRRNSPLHF
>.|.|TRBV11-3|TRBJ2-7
TGTGCCAGCAGCTTAGGGGGGGTTTACGAGCAGTACTTC
CASSLGGVYEQYF
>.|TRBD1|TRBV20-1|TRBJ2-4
TGCAGTGCTAGTCGGTTAGGACAGGCGGACATTCAGTACTTC
CSASRLGQADIQYF
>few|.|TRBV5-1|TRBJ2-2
TGCGCCAGCAGCTTGGTGATCGGGGGGAACACCGGGGAGCTGTTTTTT
CASSLVIGGNTGELFF
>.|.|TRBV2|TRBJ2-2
TGTGCCAGCAGGGTTAGCGTCGCGAACACCGGGGAGCTGTTTTTT
CASRVSVANTGELFF
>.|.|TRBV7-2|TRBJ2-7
TGTGCCAGCAGTCCTTCGACAGGCTACGAGCAGTACTTC
CASSPSTGYEQYF
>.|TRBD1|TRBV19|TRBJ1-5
TGTGCCAGTAGTTGGGGGGACAGGGGCGGGAGCAATCAGCCCCAGCATTTT
CASSWGDRGGSNQPQHF
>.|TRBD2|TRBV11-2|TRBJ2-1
TGTGCCAGCAGCCCTGCCGGGAGGGAGTGGTCCTACAATGAGCAGTTCTTC
CASSPAGREWSYNEQFF
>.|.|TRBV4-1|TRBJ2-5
TGCGCCAGCAGCCCCTCCGTTTTCCAAGAGACCCAGTACTTC
CASSPSVFQETQYF
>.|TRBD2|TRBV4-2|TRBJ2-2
TGTGCCAGCAGCCAAGAGAGGCTAGCGGGGGTTAACACCGGGGAGCTGTTTTTT
CASSQERLAGVNTGELFF
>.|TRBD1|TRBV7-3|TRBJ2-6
TGTGCCAGCAGTCAAACAGGGGGCCTAGGGGCCAACGTCCTGACTTTC
CASSQTGGLGANVLTF
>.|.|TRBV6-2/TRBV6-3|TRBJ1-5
TGTGCCAGCAGTTACTCCGAGGGGCCCCAGCATTTT
CASSYSEGPQHF
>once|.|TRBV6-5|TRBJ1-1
TGTGCCAGCAGTTACTCGGGAGTAGGGAACACTGAAGCTTTCTTT
CASSYSGVGNTEAFF
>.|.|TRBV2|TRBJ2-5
TGTGCCAGCACTCGAGGGGGGGAAGAGACCCAGTACTTC
CASTRGGEETQYF
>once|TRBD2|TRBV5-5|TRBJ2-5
TGTGCCAGCAGCTCAAGACTAGCGGGAGGAGGTGAGACCCAGTACTTC
CASSSRLAGGGETQYF
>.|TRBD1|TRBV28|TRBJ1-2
TGTGCCAGCAGTTCCCGACAGGGGGCGAGCTACACCTTC
CASSSRQGASYTF
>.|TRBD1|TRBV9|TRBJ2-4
TGTGCCAGCAGCGTAGGGCTGGACAGGGTCTCCAAAAACATTCAGTACTTC
CASSVGLDRVSKNIQYF
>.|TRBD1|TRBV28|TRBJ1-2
TGTGCCAGCAGTCCGATCGAGGGGGCGAGTGGCTACACCTTC
CASSPIEGASGYTF
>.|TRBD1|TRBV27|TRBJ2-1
TGTGCCAGCAGTTCGGGACAGGGGGTTCCTTCCTACAATGAGCAGTTCTTC
CASSSGQGVPSYNEQFF